This is a list of T cell receptor beta chains from one sample in a study of T cells after yellow fever vaccination. From the 5' RACE reads, TCRdb called clonotypes with MiXCR, one entry per CDR3 protein. The sample yields about 75,000 distinct CDR3 sequences, 7.3% seen once. The sequenced sample was CD8+ T cells sorted from PBMCs, obtained 9 to 10 days after the first yellow fever vaccination. The source of these receptors is a man between 18 and 35 years old who received the YFV17D yellow fever vaccine. The CDR3 runs from the conserved cysteine through the conserved F or W. The order of the fields is D gene, J gene, V gene, clone size, CDR3 DNA, CDR3 protein. The D gene is left open where the match is weak. The size of a clone is reported for some rows only, either as once, few or many, or as a class for expanded clones.

>.|TRBJ1-1|TRBV13|.
TGTGCCAGCAGCTTTTCCACTGAAGCTTTCTTT
CASSFSTEAFF
>.|TRBJ2-2|TRBV20-1|.
TGCAGTGCTAGAGATCGATCGGGGGAAGCGAACACCGGGGAGCTGTTTTTT
CSARDRSGEANTGELFF
>.|TRBJ2-7|TRBV6-2/TRBV6-3|many
TGTGCCAGCAGTAACCCACAAGAGAACGACGAGCAGTACTTC
CASSNPQENDEQYF
>.|TRBJ1-6|TRBV7-9|.
TGTGCCAGCAGCTTAGCCCCCGGGGTAAGCTCACCCCTCCACTTT
CASSLAPGVSSPLHF
>TRBD1|TRBJ1-6|TRBV4-3|many
TGCGCCAGCAGCCAGGCGACAGGGTTCTATAATTCACCCCTCCACTTT
CASSQATGFYNSPLHF
>.|TRBJ1-6|TRBV4-2|many
TGTGCCAGCAGCCAACTAGAGTGGTCACCCCTCCACTTT
CASSQLEWSPLHF
>TRBD1|TRBJ1-2|TRBV29-1|many
TGCAGCGTTGCGGGACAGGGGGCTGATGGCTACACCTTC
CSVAGQGADGYTF
>TRBD1|TRBJ1-6|TRBV9|many
TGTGCCAGCAGCTCCCGGGACAGGTTAAATTCACCCCTCCACTTT
CASSSRDRLNSPLHF
>TRBD1|TRBJ2-6|TRBV5-1|.
TGCGCCAGCAGCTCCCTCGGGGCAGGGGGAATCTCTGGGGCCAACGTCCTGACTTTC
CASSSLGAGGISGANVLTF
>.|TRBJ2-1|TRBV4-2|.
TGTGCCAGCAGCCAAGATTGGGCTAGCAGATACAATGAGCAGTTCTTC
CASSQDWASRYNEQFF
>.|TRBJ2-1|TRBV7-6|many
TGTGCCAGCAGCTTCGCCGGGACCGGCACCTACAATGAGCAGTTCTTC
CASSFAGTGTYNEQFF
>.|TRBJ1-1|TRBV5-6|few
TGTGCCAGCGTGACCCTGATCGACAGTCTGAACACTGAAGCTTTCTTT
CASVTLIDSLNTEAFF
>.|TRBJ2-5|TRBV4-1|many
TGCGCCAGCAGCCAAGTCGGGACGGCACGGACCCAGTACTTC
CASSQVGTARTQYF
>TRBD1|TRBJ2-2|TRBV24-1|few
TGTGCCACCAGGGGGACAGGGCAACACACCGGGGAGCTGTTTTTT
CATRGTGQHTGELFF
>TRBD1|TRBJ2-3|TRBV4-3|many
TGCGCCAGCAGCCCTGGGACAGCCAGATCAGATACGCAGTATTTT
CASSPGTARSDTQYF
>.|TRBJ2-3|TRBV4-1|.
TGCGCCAGCAGCCAAGATACTAGCCCAGATACGCAGTATTTT
CASSQDTSPDTQYF
>.|TRBJ1-2|TRBV13|many
TGTGCCAGCAGCGATACAGGGAATCGGAACTATGGCTACACCTTC
CASSDTGNRNYGYTF
>.|TRBJ2-5|TRBV5-1|many
TGCGCCAGCAGCTTGGCCGTTTTGACCCAAGAGACCCAGTACTTC
CASSLAVLTQETQYF
>TRBD2|TRBJ2-1|TRBV14|few
TGTGCCAGCTGGGACCATAAACTCGGAGTCACTAGCGGTTCCTACAATGAGCAGTTCTTC
CASWDHKLGVTSGSYNEQFF
>.|TRBJ2-2|TRBV6-1|many
TGTGCCAGCAGTCTTCCTTCCTTAGTCACCGGGGAGCTGTTTTTT
CASSLPSLVTGELFF
>TRBD2|TRBJ2-1|TRBV6-4|many
TGTGCCAGCAGTGACTCGACTAGCGGGGGGGATGAGCAGTTCTTC
CASSDSTSGGDEQFF
>TRBD1|TRBJ2-1|TRBV4-3|.
TGCGCCAGCAGCCCGACAGGGGGCGCCTGGAATGAGCAGTTCTTC
CASSPTGGAWNEQFF
>TRBD1|TRBJ2-3|TRBV7-8|.
TGTGCCAGCAGCTTAGCTCCCCTGACAGGGGCTGGCACAGATACGCAGTATTTT
CASSLAPLTGAGTDTQYF
>TRBD1|TRBJ1-2|TRBV12-3/TRBV12-4|.
TGTGCCAGCAGTGCCGGACAGGCAACCTACACCTTC
CASSAGQATYTF
>.|TRBJ2-4|TRBV4-3|many
TGCGCCAGCAGCCAAGAAAGGGTTTGGACCTTAGCCAAAAACATTCAGTACTTC
CASSQERVWTLAKNIQYF
>.|TRBJ2-3|TRBV6-1|many
TGTGCCAGCAGTGAAGCTCCCCGGCTCACGGGAGATACGCAGTATTTT
CASSEAPRLTGDTQYF
>.|TRBJ1-1|TRBV4-2|.
TGTGCCAGCGAAAATTTAGGGGAGAACACTGAAGCTTTCTTT
CASENLGENTEAFF
>TRBD2|TRBJ2-3|TRBV14|.
TGTGCCAGCAGCCAAGTTAGCGGGGCTAGCACAGATACGCAGTATTTT
CASSQVSGASTDTQYF
>.|TRBJ1-1|TRBV21-1|many
TGTGCCAGCGACACATCTGGGCCTGAAAAGGGAGAAGCCACTGAAGCTTTCTTT
CASDTSGPEKGEATEAFF
>.|TRBJ1-4|TRBV20-1|once
TGCAGTGCTAGAAACGAAAAACTGTTTTTT
CSARNEKLFF
>TRBD1|TRBJ2-1|TRBV30|few
TGTGCCTGGAGTGTACGAGACAGGGATTACAATGAGCAGTTCTTC
CAWSVRDRDYNEQFF
>TRBD1|TRBJ2-2|TRBV29-1|many
TGCAGCGTGGAACAGGGGTCCGGGGAGCTGTTTTTT
CSVEQGSGELFF
>TRBD2|TRBJ2-2|TRBV6-4|many
TGTGCCAGCAGTGAATCTAGCGGGGGATCGGACACCGGGGAGCTGTTTTTT
CASSESSGGSDTGELFF
>.|TRBJ2-1|TRBV12-3/TRBV12-4|few
TGTGCCAGCAGTCCCCTGGGGGGGGGGGCGGGTGAGCAGTTCTTC
CASSPLGGGAGEQFF
>.|TRBJ2-1|TRBV11-2|many
TGTGCCAGCGGCAGGGGCGATGAGCAGTTCTTC
CASGRGDEQFF
>.|TRBJ1-1|TRBV6-6|.
TGTGCCAGCACGAGGGGGATTGTAGCTTTCTTT
CASTRGIVAFF
>.|TRBJ1-6|TRBV12-2|.
TGTGCAAGTCGCTTCTGCTTAGTGGGCCGTTCACCCCTCCACTTT
CASRFCLVGRSPLHF
>.|TRBJ2-2|TRBV12-5|.
TGTGCTAGTGGTTTGGCCGACGGACGGAACACCGGGGAGCTGTTTTTT
CASGLADGRNTGELFF
>.|TRBJ1-1|TRBV4-1|many
TGCGCCAGCAGTCTCAGGGAGGACACTGAAGCTTTCTTT
CASSLREDTEAFF
>TRBD2|TRBJ2-4|TRBV7-9|many
TGTGCCAGCAGCTTTCGGGGGGTTCCATCGGGGGACATTCAGTACTTC
CASSFRGVPSGDIQYF
>.|TRBJ2-5|TRBV11-2|many
TGTGCCAGCAGCTTAGGTTGGGACGGGGCAGAGACCCAGTACTTC
CASSLGWDGAETQYF
>TRBD2|TRBJ2-1|TRBV6-4|many
TGTGCCAGCAGTCTTAGCGGGGGGGCCGGTGAGCAGTTCTTC
CASSLSGGAGEQFF
>.|TRBJ1-5|TRBV4-3|few
TGCGCCAGCAGCCAAGAGGTTAGGGGGCAGCCCCAGCATTTT
CASSQEVRGQPQHF
>TRBD1|TRBJ1-6|TRBV7-9|.
TGTGCCAGCAGCTCCCTTACAGGGGGGAATTCACCCCTCCACTTT
CASSSLTGGNSPLHF
>TRBD2|TRBJ2-1|TRBV7-6|few
TGTGCCAGCAGGAAGACTAGCGGGGGGCGGAATGAGCAGTTCTTC
CASRKTSGGRNEQFF
>.|TRBJ1-2|TRBV11-2|few
TGTGCCAGCAGCCAAGGGGTAGGGAAGGGCTACACCTTC
CASSQGVGKGYTF
>TRBD1|TRBJ1-2|TRBV6-5|few
TGTGCCAGCAGTTACGGTGGTGGGACAGGGGGCGTAAATGGCTACACCTTC
CASSYGGGTGGVNGYTF
>TRBD1|TRBJ2-2|TRBV29-1|.
TGCAGCGCGACAGGGGGAACCGGGGAGCTGTTTTTT
CSATGGTGELFF
>TRBD1|TRBJ2-1|TRBV12-3/TRBV12-4|many
TGTGCCAGCAGCCAACTCGGGACAGGGCCCTACAATGAGCAGTTCTTC
CASSQLGTGPYNEQFF
>.|TRBJ2-3|TRBV2|.
TGTGCCAGCAGGGCAGAGTCAGATACGCAGTATTTT
CASRAESDTQYF
>.|TRBJ2-3|TRBV4-1|many
TGCGCCAGCAGCCCGTCGGAGAGGTCGGCAGATACGCAGTATTTT
CASSPSERSADTQYF
>TRBD1|TRBJ2-7|TRBV27|many
TGTGCCAGCAGCGGTGGGACAGGCAACGAGCAGTACTTC
CASSGGTGNEQYF
>.|TRBJ2-5|TRBV19|.
TGTGCCAGTAGTCCTTGGACTAAAGAGACCCAGTACTTC
CASSPWTKETQYF
>.|TRBJ2-6|TRBV4-3|many
TGCGCCAGCAGCCAATCGGATAGAGGGACATCTGGGGCCAACGTCCTGACTTTC
CASSQSDRGTSGANVLTF
>.|TRBJ1-1|TRBV4-3|many
TGCGCCAGCAGCCCGAAGGACAGCTTCGGCGAAGCTTTCTTT
CASSPKDSFGEAFF